The 22 T cell receptor beta chains in this list originate from one sample, sequenced in a study of blood T cell repertoires in COVID-19. The repertoire was sequenced with immunoSEQ multiplex PCR; TCRdb's copy has only in-frame clones and lacks some. The table has 360,000 or so clones, almost 90% seen once. Sequenced sample: peripheral blood. These receptors were taken from a man younger than 35 with active or convalescent COVID-19.

The gene calls are TRBV6-5 and TRBJ1-3, with a weak D call TRBD1 (5 bases). CDR1 is MNHEY and CDR2 is SVGAGI in the germline V gene. V was pared by 4 bases and J by 3 bases, with 7 bases between. This CDR3 is 13 amino acids long. The CDR3 is CASSSRGGNTIYF. DNA of the CDR3: TGTGCCAGCAGTTCAAGGGGTGGAAACACCATATATTTT.

The CDR3 DNA sequence: TGTGCCAGCAAATACGGGGTAGTATCCTACGAGCAGTACTTC. This encodes CASKYGVVSYEQYF. V usage is TRBV27 and J usage is TRBJ2-7, with a tentative D call TRBD2 (5 bases). The germline CDR1 and CDR2 sequences are MNHEY and SMNVEV (reference sequence). This CDR3 comprises 14 residues. The V and J ends lost 7 bases and 1 base respectively, with 14 bases between them.

This clone was seen only a few times. The CDR3 sequence: CSASAENYGYTF. In nucleotides, the CDR3 is TGCAGTGCTAGTGCGGAGAACTATGGCTACACCTTC. This chain uses TRBV20-1 with TRBJ1-2; D remains unclear. Trimming removed 3 bases from V and 2 bases from J, with 7 bases in between. Germline CDR1 and CDR2: DFQATT and SNEGSKA (reference sequence). The CDR3 loop spans 12 amino acids.

The CDR3 here is CASRGMAGQLLRNNEQFF. The CDR3 DNA follows: TGTGCCAGCAGGGGGATGGCAGGACAGCTCCTAAGGAACAATGAGCAGTTCTTC. The chain recombines TRBV7-2 with TRBJ2-1; maybe TRBD1 (6 bases). The CDR3 is made up of 18 amino acids. V was trimmed by 6 bases and J by 5 bases, leaving 26 bases between them. The germline V gene encodes CDR1 SGHTA and CDR2 FQGNSA.

The CDR3 loop reads CASSLFNGYTF. CDR3 nucleotide sequence: TGTGCCAGCAGCTTGTTTAATGGCTACACCTTC. The chain couples TRBV5-6 to TRBJ1-2; unclear D gene. With 1 base removed from V and 6 bases from J, the gap between germline ends came to 4 bases. The CDR3 length is 11 residues. Germline CDR1 and CDR2: SGHDT and YYEEEE.

This clone was picked up a small number of times. J is TRBJ2-1 and V is TRBV3-1 (or the pseudogene TRBV3-2); 9 bases are a match to TRBD2. V lost 4 bases to trimming and J lost 1 base; unmatched junction nucleotides: 8. There are 17 residues in the CDR3. Germline V CDR1 and CDR2: LGHDT, YNNKEL (reference sequence). CDR3 in amino acids: CASSPFLAGTSYNEQFF. DNA for the CDR3: TGTGCCAGCAGCCCCTTTCTAGCGGGGACATCCTACAATGAGCAGTTCTTC.

The V gene is TRBV28, the J gene TRBJ1-6; 9 nucleotides align to TRBD1. The CDR3 loop spans 15 amino acids. Trimming cost V 5 bases and J 10 bases; bases outside gene matches: 9. Looked up from germline, CDR1 is MDHEN and CDR2 is SYDVKM. The DNA for the CDR3 is TGTGCCAGCAGTCCTACAGGGGGCAGCGGCTCACCCCTCCACTTT. It encodes CASSPTGGSGSPLHF.

This clone was seen a single time. The rearrangement joins TRBV7-9 to TRBJ1-1, with 7 bases aligning to TRBD1. The junction had 6 bases not matched to a gene; V was cut back by 5 bases and J by 0 bases. There are 15 residues in the CDR3. Germline V CDR1 and CDR2: SEHNR, FQNEAQ (reference sequence). CDR3 nucleotides: TGTGCCAGCAGCAAAAAGGGGGCGTTGAACACTGAAGCTTTCTTT. Its protein is CASSKKGALNTEAFF.

The count of this clone is one. The rearrangement joins TRBV6-5 to TRBJ2-1; tentatively, D is TRBD1 (7 bases). Between the trimmed V and J ends, which lost 6 bases and 6 bases, there was a span of 15 bases. Per the germline V gene, CDR1 is MNHEY and CDR2 is SVGAGI. The CDR3 is 14 amino acids. Here the CDR3 reads CASRAGQRFNEQFF. CDR3 DNA: TGTGCCAGCAGGGCGGGACAGCGATTCAATGAGCAGTTCTTC.

A word on this clone: Other DNA sequences within the sample encode an identical CDR3. The V gene is TRBV7-3, the J gene TRBJ2-7; 8 bases are shared with TRBD1. V lost 6 bases to trimming and J lost 3 bases; unmatched junction nucleotides: 4. This CDR3 region has 13 residues. CDR1 SGHTA and CDR2 FQGTGA come from the germline V gene. CDR3 DNA sequence: TGTGCCAGCAGTTCCGACAGGGGCTACGAGCAGTACTTC. This encodes CASSSDRGYEQYF.

The rearrangement links TRBV12-3 or TRBV12-4 to TRBJ1-3, with 9 bases that match TRBD1. This CDR3 region has 13 residues. The V and J ends lost 5 bases and 4 bases, in that order; junction bases with no gene match: 0. The DNA of the CDR3 is TGTGCCAGCAGTGGGACAGGGGGAAACACCATATATTTT. Its translation: CASSGTGGNTIYF.

The rearrangement joins TRBV7-8 to TRBJ1-3; the D is unclear. The germline gives CDR1 SGHVS, CDR2 FQNEAQ. Deletions cut 5 bases from V and 1 base from J, with 9 bases between. The length of the CDR3 is 14 residues. CDR3 protein: CASSAELSGNTIYF. In nucleotides, the CDR3 is TGTGCCAGCAGCGCCGAGCTATCTGGAAACACCATATATTTT.

As regards this clone: Other DNA sequences of this sample code for an identical CDR3. The genes are TRBV28 and TRBJ2-2; TRBD1 agrees at 8 bases. J gave up 0 bases and V 6 bases, and 3 bases lay outside the gene matches. Germline assignment: CDR1 MDHEN and CDR2 SYDVKM. The CDR3 extends over 15 amino acids. CDR3 nucleotide sequence: TGTGCCAGCAGCCCACAGGGGGCGAACACCGGGGAGCTGTTTTTT. Translated, it gives CASSPQGANTGELFF.

The chain joins TRBV27 to TRBJ2-7; TRBD2 aligns across 9 bases. Germline CDR1 and CDR2: MNHEY and SMNVEV (reference sequence). J lost 3 bases, V lost 0 bases, and 3 bases had no gene match. The CDR3 loop spans 15 amino acids. This CDR3 is CASSLSGAGGYEQYF. CDR3 nucleotides: TGTGCCAGCAGTTTATCGGGAGCGGGAGGCTACGAGCAGTACTTC.

V usage is TRBV6-2 or TRBV6-3 and J usage is TRBJ2-5, with 9 bases matching TRBD2. The CDR3 is 15 amino acids. Germline assignment: CDR1 MNHEY and CDR2 SVGEGT. Trimming cost V 4 bases and J 5 bases; bases outside gene matches: 8. CDR3 in amino acids: CASSSREGRGETQYF. CDR3 DNA sequence: TGTGCCAGCAGTTCGCGGGAGGGGAGGGGTGAGACCCAGTACTTC.

Only a few counts were recorded for this clone. The chain recombines TRBV18 with TRBJ1-2, with 8 bases fitting TRBD1. Trimming cost V 3 bases and J 6 bases; bases outside gene matches: 9. Per germline, CDR1 KGHSH and CDR2 LQKENI. This CDR3 has 15 amino acids. The CDR3 region has the DNA TGTGCCAGCTCACCGGTTTCAGGGGGCGATCATGGCTACACCTTC. Its translation: CASSPVSGGDHGYTF.

The chain recombines TRBV28 with TRBJ2-3; 7 bases agree with TRBD2. The germline V gene encodes CDR1 MDHEN and CDR2 SYDVKM. The CDR3 runs 16 residues. Trimming at V came to 4 bases and at J to 4 bases, leaving 11 bases not matched to a gene. In DNA form, the CDR3 reads TGTGCCAGCAGTTCCCCCCTCCTAGCGGAGGCAGATACGCAGTATTTT. It yields the protein CASSSPLLAEADTQYF.

This clone was detected only once. Other DNA sequences in the same sample also yield this CDR3. The chain combines TRBV5-1 with TRBJ2-7; D is possibly TRBD2 (6 bases). Trimming took 0 bases from V and 0 from J, leaving 7 bases between them. Germline V lookup: CDR1 SGHRS, CDR2 YFSETQ. This CDR3 region has 14 residues. The CDR3 loop reads CASSLVGSSYEQYF. Here the CDR3 DNA reads TGCGCCAGCAGCTTGGTCGGGAGCTCCTACGAGCAGTACTTC.

This chain joins TRBV5-1 and TRBJ1-1; TRBD1 matches 8 bases. V shed 4 bases and J 2 bases; nucleotides not matched to a gene: 4. Germline CDR1 and CDR2: SGHRS and YFSETQ. The CDR3 consists of 14 residues. In nucleotides, the CDR3 is TGCGCCAGCAGCCCCAGGGGGCTTAACACTGAAGCTTTCTTT. Encoded protein: CASSPRGLNTEAFF.

The genes are TRBV5-6 and TRBJ2-5; 8 bases are a match to TRBD2. The CDR3 has 15 amino acids. Germline CDR1 reads SGHDT; CDR2 reads YYEEEE. The ends lost 0 bases at V and 13 bases at J; junction bases unmatched: 14. Written as DNA, the CDR3 is TGTGCCAGCAGCTTGGAGGCGGGGGGCCCAAGAGACGGGTACTTC. Translation gives CASSLEAGGPRDGYF.

J is TRBJ1-5 and V is TRBV18; 9 positions match TRBD1. Germline V gene lookup returns CDR1 KGHSH and CDR2 LQKENI. The junction had 6 bases not matched to a gene; V was cut back by 5 bases and J by 7 bases. The CDR3 has 14 amino acids. CDR3 coding DNA: TGTGCCAGCTCAGCTTCGGGACAGGGACAGCCCCAGCATTTT. This codes for CASSASGQGQPQHF.

This chain connects TRBV7-9 to TRBJ2-3, with 10 bases aligning to TRBD2. Germline CDR1 and CDR2: SEHNR and FQNEAQ (reference sequence). Trimming removed 6 bases from V and 0 bases from J; junction bases left unmatched: 3. The CDR3 covers 15 residues. Written as DNA, the CDR3 is TGTGCCAGCAGAAAGACTAGCGGGAGCACAGATACGCAGTATTTT. Protein product: CASRKTSGSTDTQYF.